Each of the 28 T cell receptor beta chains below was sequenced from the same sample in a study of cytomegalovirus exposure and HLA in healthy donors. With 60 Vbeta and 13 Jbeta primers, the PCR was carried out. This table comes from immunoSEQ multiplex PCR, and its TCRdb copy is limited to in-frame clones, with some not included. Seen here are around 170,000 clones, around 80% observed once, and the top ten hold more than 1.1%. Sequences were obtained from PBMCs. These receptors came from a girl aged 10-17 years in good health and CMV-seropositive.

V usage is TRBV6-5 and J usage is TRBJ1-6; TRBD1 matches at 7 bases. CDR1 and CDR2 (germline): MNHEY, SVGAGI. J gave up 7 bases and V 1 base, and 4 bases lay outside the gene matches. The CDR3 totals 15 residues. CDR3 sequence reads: CASSYWQGVNSPLHF. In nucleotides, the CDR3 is TGTGCCAGCAGTTACTGGCAGGGGGTCAATTCACCCCTCCACTTT.

CDR3 amino acids: CASSPQIPAGWVGQYF. The CDR3 DNA is TGTGCCAGCAGCCCCCAGATTCCAGCGGGATGGGTCGGGCAGTATTTT. This rearrangement joins TRBV11-2 to TRBJ2-3; 7 positions agree with TRBD2. This CDR3 has 16 amino acids. V dropped 5 bases and J dropped 11; count of bases not matched to a gene: 19. Per the germline V gene, CDR1 is SGHAT and CDR2 is FQNNGV.

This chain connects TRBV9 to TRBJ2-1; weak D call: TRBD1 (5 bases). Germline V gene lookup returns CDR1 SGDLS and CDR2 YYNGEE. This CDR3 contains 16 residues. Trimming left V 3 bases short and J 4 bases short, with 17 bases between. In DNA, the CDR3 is TGTGCCAGCAGCGCGGATCCAGGGTACGCATACAATGAGCAGTTCTTC. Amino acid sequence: CASSADPGYAYNEQFF.

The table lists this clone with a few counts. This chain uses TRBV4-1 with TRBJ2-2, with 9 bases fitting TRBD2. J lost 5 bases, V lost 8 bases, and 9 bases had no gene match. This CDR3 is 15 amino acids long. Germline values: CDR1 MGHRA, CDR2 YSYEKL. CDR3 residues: CASGLYTSGTGELFF. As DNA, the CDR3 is TGCGCCAGCGGACTGTATACTAGCGGGACCGGGGAGCTGTTTTTT.

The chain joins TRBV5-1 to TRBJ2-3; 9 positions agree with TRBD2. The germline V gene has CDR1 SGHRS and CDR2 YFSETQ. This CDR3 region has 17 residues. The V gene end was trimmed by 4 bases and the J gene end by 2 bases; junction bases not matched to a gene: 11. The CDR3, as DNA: TGCGCCAGCAGCGTCTGGGGGCTAGCGGGAACCACAGATACGCAGTATTTT. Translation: CASSVWGLAGTTDTQYF. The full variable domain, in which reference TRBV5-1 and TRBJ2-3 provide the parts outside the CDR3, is KAGVTQTPRYLIKTRGQQVTLSCSPISGHRSVSWYQQTPGQGLQFLFEYFSETQRNKGNFPGRFSGRQFSNSRSEMNVSTLELGDSALYLCASSVWGLAGTTDTQYFGPGTRLTVL.

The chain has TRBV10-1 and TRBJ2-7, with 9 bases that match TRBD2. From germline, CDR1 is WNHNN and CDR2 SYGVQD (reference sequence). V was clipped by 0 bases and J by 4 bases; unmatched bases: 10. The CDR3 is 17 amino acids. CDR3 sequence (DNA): TGCGCCAGCAGTGAGTCGACTCGGGCGGGAGGGCCGTACGAGCAGTACTTC. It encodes CASSESTRAGGPYEQYF.

For the CDR3, the DNA is TGTGCCAGCAGCTCCGCGGGGGCCAAAAACATTCAGTACTTC. As protein: CASSSAGAKNIQYF. The genes are TRBV7-2 and TRBJ2-4; perhaps TRBD2 as D (6 bases). The CDR3 loop spans 14 amino acids. V shed 4 bases and J shed 1 base, with 8 bases lying between them. Germline CDR1 is SGHTA and CDR2 is FQGNSA.

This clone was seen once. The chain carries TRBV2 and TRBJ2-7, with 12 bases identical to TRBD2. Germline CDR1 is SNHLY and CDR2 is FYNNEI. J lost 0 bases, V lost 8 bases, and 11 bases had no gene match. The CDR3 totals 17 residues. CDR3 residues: CASLGPGLAGSSYEQYF. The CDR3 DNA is TGTGCCAGCTTAGGACCGGGACTAGCGGGTTCCTCCTACGAGCAGTACTTC.

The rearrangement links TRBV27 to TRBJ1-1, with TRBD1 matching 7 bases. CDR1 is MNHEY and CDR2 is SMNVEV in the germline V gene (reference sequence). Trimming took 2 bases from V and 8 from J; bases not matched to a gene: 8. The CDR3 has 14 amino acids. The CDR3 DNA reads TGTGCCAGCAGTTTAAAGCTTGCGGGACAGGAAGCTTTCTTT. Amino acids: CASSLKLAGQEAFF.

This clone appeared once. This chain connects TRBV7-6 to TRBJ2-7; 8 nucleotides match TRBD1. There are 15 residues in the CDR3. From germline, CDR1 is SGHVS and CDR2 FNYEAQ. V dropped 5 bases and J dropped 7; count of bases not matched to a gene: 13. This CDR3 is CASSLRTGRVWEQYF. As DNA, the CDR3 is TGTGCCAGCAGCCTCCGGACAGGGAGAGTATGGGAGCAGTACTTC.

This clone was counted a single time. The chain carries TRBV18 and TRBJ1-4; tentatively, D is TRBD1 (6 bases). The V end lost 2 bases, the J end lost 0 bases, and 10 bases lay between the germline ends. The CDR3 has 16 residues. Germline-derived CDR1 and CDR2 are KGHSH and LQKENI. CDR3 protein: CASSPGTPATNEKLFF. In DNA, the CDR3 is TGTGCCAGCTCACCAGGGACACCTGCAACTAATGAAAAACTGTTTTTT.

CDR3 residues: CASSTPEAFFAFF. The CDR3 DNA is TGTGCCAGCAGCACGCCAGAGGCTTTTTTTGCTTTCTTT. The chain links TRBV2 to TRBJ1-1; D ambiguous. CDR1 and CDR2 from the germline V gene are SNHLY and FYNNEI. The CDR3 runs 13 residues. The germline V and J ends were trimmed by 6 bases and 11 bases, with 19 bases remaining between them. The full variable domain, completed using reference TRBV2 and TRBJ1-1, is EPEVTQTPSHQVTQMGQEVILRCVPISNHLYFYWYRQILGQKVEFLVSFYNNEISEKSEIFDDQFSVERPDGSNFTLKIRSTKLEDSAMYFCASSTPEAFFAFFGQGTRLTVV.

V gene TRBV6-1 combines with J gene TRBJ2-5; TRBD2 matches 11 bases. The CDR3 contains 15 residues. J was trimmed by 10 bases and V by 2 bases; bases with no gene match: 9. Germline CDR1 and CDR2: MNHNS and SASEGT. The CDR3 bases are TGTGCCAGCAGTGAACTCATAGCGGGAGGGATTGGCCAGTACTTC. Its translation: CASSELIAGGIGQYF.

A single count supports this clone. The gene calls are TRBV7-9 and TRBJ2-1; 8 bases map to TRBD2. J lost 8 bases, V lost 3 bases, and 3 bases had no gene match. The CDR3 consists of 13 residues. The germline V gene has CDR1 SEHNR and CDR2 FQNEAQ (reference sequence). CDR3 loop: CASSFGGDDEQFF. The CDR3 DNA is TGTGCCAGCAGCTTCGGGGGGGACGATGAGCAGTTCTTC.

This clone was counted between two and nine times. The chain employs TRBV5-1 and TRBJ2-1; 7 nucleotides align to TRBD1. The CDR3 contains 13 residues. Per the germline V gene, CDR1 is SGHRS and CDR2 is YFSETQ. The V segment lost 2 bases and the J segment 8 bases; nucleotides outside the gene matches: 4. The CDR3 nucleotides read TGCGCCAGCAGCTTCAGGGGGAAGCATGAGCAGTTCTTC. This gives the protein CASSFRGKHEQFF.

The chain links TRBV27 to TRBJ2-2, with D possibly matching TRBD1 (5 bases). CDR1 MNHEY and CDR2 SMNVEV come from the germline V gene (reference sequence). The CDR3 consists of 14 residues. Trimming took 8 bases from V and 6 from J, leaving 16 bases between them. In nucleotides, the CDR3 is TGTGCCAGCCGATTAAGTAGACAGCCCGGGGAGCTGTTTTTT. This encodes CASRLSRQPGELFF.

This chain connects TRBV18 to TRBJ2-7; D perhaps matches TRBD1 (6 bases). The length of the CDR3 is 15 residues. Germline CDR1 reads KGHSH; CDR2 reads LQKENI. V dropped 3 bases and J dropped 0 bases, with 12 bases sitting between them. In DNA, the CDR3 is TGTGCCAGCTCACCCCTTACAGGGAGCTCCTACGAGCAGTACTTC. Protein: CASSPLTGSSYEQYF.

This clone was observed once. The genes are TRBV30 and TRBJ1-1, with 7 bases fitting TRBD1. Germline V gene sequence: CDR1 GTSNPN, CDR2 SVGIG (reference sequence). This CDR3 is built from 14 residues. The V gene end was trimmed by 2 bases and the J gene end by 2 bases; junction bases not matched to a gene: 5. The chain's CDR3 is CAWSPTGINTEAFF. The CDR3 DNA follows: TGTGCCTGGAGTCCGACAGGGATAAACACTGAAGCTTTCTTT.

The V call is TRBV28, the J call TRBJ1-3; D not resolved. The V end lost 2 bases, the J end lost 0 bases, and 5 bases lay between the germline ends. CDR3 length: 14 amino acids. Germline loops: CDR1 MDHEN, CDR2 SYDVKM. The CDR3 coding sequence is TGTGCCAGCAGTTTAACGGGCTCTGGAAACACCATATATTTT. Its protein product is CASSLTGSGNTIYF.

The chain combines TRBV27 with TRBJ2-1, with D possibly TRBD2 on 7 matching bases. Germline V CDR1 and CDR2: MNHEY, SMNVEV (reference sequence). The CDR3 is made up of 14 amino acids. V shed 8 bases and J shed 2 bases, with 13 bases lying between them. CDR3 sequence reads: CASGGGRTYNEQFF. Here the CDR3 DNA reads TGTGCCAGCGGGGGGGGGCGGACCTACAATGAGCAGTTCTTC.

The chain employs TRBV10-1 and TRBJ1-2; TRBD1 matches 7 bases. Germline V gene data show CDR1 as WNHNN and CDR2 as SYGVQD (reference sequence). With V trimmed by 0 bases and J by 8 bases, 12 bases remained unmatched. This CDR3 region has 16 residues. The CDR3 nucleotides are TGCGCCAGCAGTGAGTCCGGGACAGCTCTACGTGGGGGCTACACCTTC. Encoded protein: CASSESGTALRGGYTF.

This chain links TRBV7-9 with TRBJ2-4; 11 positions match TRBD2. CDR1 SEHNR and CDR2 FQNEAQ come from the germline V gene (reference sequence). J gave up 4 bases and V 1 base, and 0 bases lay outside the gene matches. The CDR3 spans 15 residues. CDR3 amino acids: CASSLVAGGKNIQYF. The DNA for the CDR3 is TGTGCCAGCAGCTTAGTAGCGGGAGGGAAAAACATTCAGTACTTC. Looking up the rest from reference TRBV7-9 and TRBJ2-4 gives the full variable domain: DTGVSQNPRHKITKRGQNVTFRCDPISEHNRLYWYRQTLGQGPEFLTYFQNEAQLEKSRLLSDRFSAERPKGSFSTLEIQRTEQGDSAMYLCASSLVAGGKNIQYFGAGTRLSVL.

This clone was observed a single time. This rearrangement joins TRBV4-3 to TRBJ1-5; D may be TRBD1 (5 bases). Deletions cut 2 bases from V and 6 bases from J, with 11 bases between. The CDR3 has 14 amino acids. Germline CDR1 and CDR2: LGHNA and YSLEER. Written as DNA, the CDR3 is TGCGCCAGCAGCCAAAGTGGGCAGGGTCAGCCCCAGCATTTT. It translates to CASSQSGQGQPQHF.

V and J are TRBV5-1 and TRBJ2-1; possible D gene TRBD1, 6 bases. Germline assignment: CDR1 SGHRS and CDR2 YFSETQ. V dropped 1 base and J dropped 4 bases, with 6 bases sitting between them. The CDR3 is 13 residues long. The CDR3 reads CASSLTGYNEQFF. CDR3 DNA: TGCGCCAGCAGCTTGACAGGGTACAATGAGCAGTTCTTC.

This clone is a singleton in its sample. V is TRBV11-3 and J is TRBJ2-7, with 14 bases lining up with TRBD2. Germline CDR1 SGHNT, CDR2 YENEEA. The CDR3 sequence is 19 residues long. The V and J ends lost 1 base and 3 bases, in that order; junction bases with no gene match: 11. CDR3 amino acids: CASSLGMGTSGRDLYEQYF. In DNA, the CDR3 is TGTGCCAGCAGCTTAGGGATGGGGACTAGCGGGAGAGACCTCTACGAGCAGTACTTC.

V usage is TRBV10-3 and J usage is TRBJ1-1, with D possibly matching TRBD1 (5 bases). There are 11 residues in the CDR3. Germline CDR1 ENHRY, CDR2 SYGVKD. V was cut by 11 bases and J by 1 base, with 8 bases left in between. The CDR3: CAAQGNTEAFF. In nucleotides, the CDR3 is TGTGCCGCCCAGGGGAACACTGAAGCTTTCTTT.

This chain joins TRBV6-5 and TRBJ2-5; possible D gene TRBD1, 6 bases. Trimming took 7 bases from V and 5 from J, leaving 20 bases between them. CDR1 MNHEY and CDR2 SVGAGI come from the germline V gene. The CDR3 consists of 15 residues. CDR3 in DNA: TGTGCCAGCACATATAGGGGGAGTGCCGGGGAGACCCAGTACTTC. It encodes CASTYRGSAGETQYF.

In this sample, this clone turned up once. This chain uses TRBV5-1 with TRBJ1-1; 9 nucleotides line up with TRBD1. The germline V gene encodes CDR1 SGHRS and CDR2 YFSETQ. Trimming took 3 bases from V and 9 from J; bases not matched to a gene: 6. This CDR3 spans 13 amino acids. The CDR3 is CASSSGQGFQAFF. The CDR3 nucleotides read TGCGCCAGCAGCTCAGGACAGGGGTTCCAAGCTTTCTTT.